This TCR beta chain was sequenced during a study of blood T cell repertoires in COVID-19. Overall study context: The analysed material was cDNA or gDNA that came from T cells, B-cell-depleted T cells, or PBMCs.

As handled by the study authors: Reference gene primer amplification gave estimated nucleated cell counts. Here immunoSEQ multiplex PCR was the method, and the copy in TCRdb shows in-frame clones only, minus some. V, J and clone size are those of that table, while D and trimming were read from the DNA. Altogether a few hundred thousand clones are present, around 86% being singletons, with the ten largest covering about 4.2%. V dropped 0 bases and J dropped 4 bases, with 13 bases sitting between them. The CDR3 is made up of 14 amino acids. Germline V gives CDR1 GTSNPN, CDR2 SVGIG (reference sequence). The study drew participants aged about 18 to 89 years from approximately 23 US areas.

Sequenced material: PBMCs or T cells enriched from blood (not recorded which). The receptor comes from a man aged 25-45 years who had recovered from COVID-19. This chain uses TRBV30 with TRBJ2-7; D not certain. Here the CDR3 DNA reads TGTGCCTGGAGTGTAGAGAGTTCTCGGTACGAGCAGTACTTC. This codes for CAWSVESSRYEQYF.